What follows are 12 T cell receptor beta chains derived from one specimen sequenced in a study of PD-1 blockade in classical Hodgkin lymphoma. The patients all showed relapse after autologous stem cell transplantation, while their brentuximab vedotin exposure varied. The method was immunoSEQ multiplex PCR; TCRdb's version includes in-frame clones alone and lacks a portion of them. The repertoire holds some 60,000 clones, with 85% to 90% as singletons. This material consisted of peripheral blood mononuclear cells (PBMCs), taken at baseline. The receptors stem from a human donor with classical Hodgkin lymphoma.

J is TRBJ2-7 and V is TRBV21-1. TRBV21-1 constitutes a pseudogene. The CDR3 runs 15 residues. Here the CDR3 reads CASSKEIVSGYEQYF. DNA for the CDR3: TGTGCCAGCAGCAAAGAAATCGTTTCTGGCTACGAGCAGTACTTC.

The chain recombines TRBV6-6 with TRBJ1-2; D not certain. Germline V gene lookup returns CDR1 MNHNY and CDR2 SVGAGI (reference sequence). The length of the CDR3 is 14 residues. The V end lost 7 bases, the J end lost 8 bases, and 20 bases lay between the germline ends. CDR3 in amino acids: CASNSNWGGGGYTF. As DNA, the CDR3 is TGTGCCAGCAATAGTAACTGGGGAGGAGGAGGCTACACCTTC.

This clone was found a few times. The CDR3 nucleotides are TGTGCCAGCAGCCCAGCGCCCGTTATGAACACTGAAGCTTTCTTT. It yields the protein CASSPAPVMNTEAFF. This chain joins TRBV7-9 and TRBJ1-1; D is uncertain. V was clipped by 5 bases and J by 0 bases, with 13 bases between them. Looked up from germline, CDR1 is SEHNR and CDR2 is FQNEAQ (reference sequence). The CDR3 totals 15 residues.

This chain links TRBV27 with TRBJ2-5, with D unresolved. Germline CDR1 MNHEY, CDR2 SMNVEV (reference sequence). The CDR3 length is 14 residues. The V end was cut by 4 bases, the J end by 3 bases, with 12 bases between. Written as DNA, the CDR3 is TGTGCCAGCAGTTCGGCAGGTGGGAAAGAGACCCAGTACTTC. Residues: CASSSAGGKETQYF.

This clone was observed once. V gene TRBV29-1 combines with J gene TRBJ2-2; no firm D call. CDR1 SQVTM and CDR2 ANQGSEA come from the germline V gene. The V and J ends lost 5 bases and 6 bases respectively, with 13 bases between them. The CDR3 totals 13 residues. For the CDR3, the DNA is TGCAGCGTTACCGACCTAGAGGCCGGGGAGCTGTTTTTT. It yields the protein CSVTDLEAGELFF.

The chain employs TRBV27 and TRBJ1-4; D is unclear. The germline CDR1 and CDR2 sequences are MNHEY and SMNVEV (reference sequence). V lost 3 bases and J lost 7, with 9 bases in between. This CDR3 contains 13 residues. The CDR3 loop is CASSLGLAEKLFF. The CDR3 nucleotides are TGTGCCAGCAGTTTGGGGTTGGCTGAAAAACTGTTTTTT.

The chain's CDR3 is CASSPGLARGLNEQFF. The CDR3 DNA is TGCGCCAGCAGCCCCGGACTAGCCAGGGGGCTTAATGAGCAGTTCTTC. The J gene is TRBJ2-1, the V gene TRBV5-1; D tentatively fits TRBD1 or TRBD2 (8 bases each). Trimming removed 4 bases at V and 7 bases at J, with 21 bases between. CDR1 is SGHRS, CDR2 YFSETQ, per germline. This CDR3 comprises 16 residues.

This clone came up a few times. The V call is TRBV30, the J call TRBJ1-5; D not resolved. The CDR3 is 13 amino acids. V lost 0 bases and J lost 5, with 8 bases in between. Germline loops: CDR1 GTSNPN, CDR2 SVGIG (reference sequence). In DNA, the CDR3 is TGTGCCTGGAGTGTCGAAGGTTATCAGCCCCAGCATTTT. Translating gives CAWSVEGYQPQHF.

This chain joins TRBV9 and TRBJ1-6; unclear D gene. CDR3 length equals 15 residues. Germline V gene lookup returns CDR1 SGDLS and CDR2 YYNGEE. The V gene lost 0 bases and the J gene lost 8 bases, with 12 bases spanning the gap. CDR3 in DNA: TGTGCCAGCAGCGTAGACGGCAGGCGGGATTCACCCCTCCACTTT. Translation: CASSVDGRRDSPLHF.

The rearrangement links TRBV30 to TRBJ1-1; D not resolved. Looked up from germline, CDR1 is GTSNPN and CDR2 is SVGIG (reference sequence). The V and J ends lost 3 bases and 1 base respectively, with 9 bases between them. CDR3 length equals 13 residues. The CDR3 nucleotides read TGTGCCTGGAGCCCGTGGGGGAACACTGAAGCTTTCTTT. Translated: CAWSPWGNTEAFF.

Here the CDR3 reads CASSLVGDTSLYGYTF. In DNA form, the CDR3 reads TGCGCCAGCAGCTTGGTAGGAGACACATCCTTATATGGCTACACCTTC. This chain links TRBV5-1 with TRBJ1-2; no clear D gene. Germline loops: CDR1 SGHRS, CDR2 YFSETQ. V was pared by 0 bases and J by 5 bases, with 17 bases between. CDR3 size: 16 residues.

The chain carries TRBV7-9 and TRBJ2-6; no firm D call. CDR1 and CDR2 from the germline V gene are SEHNR and FQNEAQ (reference sequence). V was shortened by 5 bases and J by 0 bases, with 8 bases between the two germline ends. CDR3 length equals 15 residues. The CDR3 coding sequence is TGTGCCAGCAGCCTACCCGGCTCTGGGGCCAACGTCCTGACTTTC. Translation gives CASSLPGSGANVLTF.